The 16 T cell receptor beta chains in this list originate from one sample, sequenced in a study of T cell changes during pregnancy in multiple sclerosis. TCRdb's table, derived via immunoSEQ multiplex PCR, lists solely in-frame clones and lacks some. This sample yields some 77,000 clones, of which around 90% are seen a single time; 0.21% belongs to the top ten. The sequencing used CD4+ T cells from peripheral blood mononuclear cells, collected before pregnancy. The receptors stem from a female donor with multiple sclerosis, enrolled in a pregnancy study.

J is TRBJ2-1 and V is TRBV5-1, with 13 positions matching TRBD2. Trimming took 6 bases from V and 15 from J; bases not matched to a gene: 18. In germline, CDR1 is SGHRS, CDR2 YFSETQ. This CDR3 is built from 16 residues. The CDR3 DNA sequence: TGCGCCAGCACCCCGGGACTTGGGACTAGCGGGATATTTCCGTTCTTC. The encoded protein is CASTPGLGTSGIFPFF.

This clone occurred once. V is TRBV30 and J is TRBJ1-5, with a possible D match to TRBD1 (5 bases). V gave up 1 base and J gave up 4 bases, with 11 bases separating them. This CDR3 region has 14 residues. CDR1 GTSNPN and CDR2 SVGIG come from the germline V gene (reference sequence). The CDR3 nucleotides read TGTGCCTGGAGTGGAACGACAGCAAATCAGCCCCAGCATTTT. Protein: CAWSGTTANQPQHF.

CDR3 in amino acids: CASIRDRGNTEAFF. CDR3 DNA sequence: TGTGCCAGTATCCGGGACAGAGGGAACACTGAAGCTTTCTTT. The rearrangement joins TRBV28 to TRBJ1-1, with 7 bases that match TRBD1. The CDR3 consists of 14 residues. The germline CDR1 and CDR2 sequences are MDHEN and SYDVKM. J was trimmed by 1 base and V by 9 bases; bases with no gene match: 8.

This clone was recorded only once. This chain uses TRBV6-1 with TRBJ2-7; 8 nucleotides match TRBD1. The germline V gene has CDR1 MNHNS and CDR2 SASEGT. Trimming removed 3 bases from V and 0 bases from J; junction bases left unmatched: 16. There are 19 residues in the CDR3. The CDR3: CASSDRGPGWDSRSYEQYF. The CDR3 nucleotides are TGTGCCAGCAGTGACAGGGGGCCTGGATGGGACAGCCGCTCCTACGAGCAGTACTTC.

V gene TRBV10-3 combines with J gene TRBJ2-1, with D maybe TRBD2 (6 bases). The CDR3 loop spans 18 amino acids. Germline V gene lookup returns CDR1 ENHRY and CDR2 SYGVKD. The V end lost 5 bases, the J end lost 0 bases, and 20 bases lay between the germline ends. Written as DNA, the CDR3 is TGTGCCATCAGTATCCTTTCGCTAGCGAGGAGCTCCTACAATGAGCAGTTCTTC. Protein product: CAISILSLARSSYNEQFF.

V and J are TRBV19 and TRBJ2-1; TRBD2 aligns across 8 bases. The CDR3 totals 15 residues. In germline, CDR1 is LNHDA, CDR2 SQIVND (reference sequence). V was clipped by 10 bases and J by 7 bases; unmatched bases: 15. CDR3 amino acids: CATQTPGLVLNEQFF. CDR3 sequence (DNA): TGTGCCACCCAAACTCCGGGACTAGTTTTGAATGAGCAGTTCTTC.

This sequence joins TRBV18 and TRBJ1-2, with a possible D match to TRBD1 (6 bases). The V end was cut by 2 bases, the J end by 5 bases, with 15 bases between. The CDR3 contains 15 residues. The V gene's germline CDR1 is KGHSH and CDR2 LQKENI. CDR3 coding DNA: TGTGCCAGCTCACCAAGTAACGGACAGCATTATGGCTACACCTTC. The encoded protein is CASSPSNGQHYGYTF. Supplemented by reference TRBV18 and TRBJ1-2, the full variable domain reads NAGVMQNPRHLVRRRGQEARLRCSPMKGHSHVYWYRQLPEEGLKFMVYLQKENIIDESGMPKERFSAEFPKEGPSILRIQQVVRGDSAAYFCASSPSNGQHYGYTFGSGTRLTVV.

The chain recombines TRBV5-8 with TRBJ1-5; D unclear. This CDR3 spans 15 amino acids. Germline V gene sequence: CDR1 SGHTS, CDR2 YDEGEE. Trimming stripped 4 bases from V and 1 base from J, with 12 bases between. The CDR3 sequence: CASSTPLGSNQPQHF. DNA of the CDR3: TGTGCCAGCAGCACGCCTCTCGGGAGCAATCAGCCCCAGCATTTT.

The chain uses TRBV9 and TRBJ2-1, with 10 bases that match TRBD2. The V gene end was trimmed by 0 bases and the J gene end by 4 bases; junction bases not matched to a gene: 10. The CDR3 covers 18 residues. From germline, CDR1 is SGDLS and CDR2 YYNGEE. Written as DNA, the CDR3 is TGTGCCAGCAGCGTAGAGGGCCTAGCGGGGGTCGCTTACAATGAGCAGTTCTTC. It yields the protein CASSVEGLAGVAYNEQFF. Full variable domain (missing parts from reference TRBV9 and TRBJ2-1): DSGVTQTPKHLITATGQRVTLRCSPRSGDLSVYWYQQSLDQGLQFLIQYYNGEERAKGNILERFSAQQFPDLHSELNLSSLELGDSALYFCASSVEGLAGVAYNEQFFGPGTRLTVL.

This chain uses TRBV5-4 with TRBJ1-2; D possibly corresponds to TRBD1 (6 bases). CDR3 size: 16 residues. Germline values: CDR1 SGHNT, CDR2 YYREEE (reference sequence). V was cut by 4 bases and J by 1 base, with 17 bases left in between. In nucleotides, the CDR3 is TGTGCCAGCAGCCGGGAAGGGGGTGCTTTTAACTATGGCTACACCTTC. Its translation is CASSREGGAFNYGYTF. Full variable domain (remainder filled in from reference TRBV5-4 and TRBJ1-2): ETGVTQSPTHLIKTRGQQVTLRCSSQSGHNTVSWYQQALGQGPQFIFQYYREEENGRGNFPPRFSGLQFPNYSSELNVNALELDDSALYLCASSREGGAFNYGYTFGSGTRLTVV.

This chain joins TRBV11-2 and TRBJ2-5, with 11 bases that match TRBD2. This CDR3 has 17 amino acids. The J segment lost 5 bases and the V segment lost 1 base, leaving 9 bases of the junction unmatched. Germline loops: CDR1 SGHAT, CDR2 FQNNGV. CDR3 coding DNA: TGTGCCAGCAGCTTAGTGGGGGTAGCGGGAGGGAGGGAGACCCAGTACTTC. Its translation is CASSLVGVAGGRETQYF. The whole variable domain, remainder taken from reference TRBV11-2 and TRBJ2-5, is EAGVAQSPRYKIIEKRQSVAFWCNPISGHATLYWYQQILGQGPKLLIQFQNNGVVDDSQLPKDRFSAERLKGVDSTLKIQPAKLEDSAVYLCASSLVGVAGGRETQYFGPGTRLLVL.

The chain couples TRBV10-3 to TRBJ2-3, with TRBD2 matching 9 bases. The CDR3 extends over 17 amino acids. In germline, CDR1 is ENHRY, CDR2 SYGVKD. V lost 10 bases and J lost 2; bases outside the gene matches: 16. The CDR3 protein is CATKTGEAGGLTDTQYF. The CDR3 DNA is TGTGCCACCAAGACGGGAGAAGCGGGAGGACTCACAGATACGCAGTATTTT.

The DNA of the CDR3 is TGCGCCAGCAGTCGCGGCTCTGGGGCCAACGTCCTGACTTTC. Amino acids: CASSRGSGANVLTF. This sequence joins TRBV5-1 and TRBJ2-6; D is uncertain. V was clipped by 5 bases and J by 0 bases, with 6 bases between them. Germline V gene lookup returns CDR1 SGHRS and CDR2 YFSETQ. The CDR3 is 14 residues long.

The rearrangement links TRBV2 to TRBJ2-2; TRBD1 agrees at 8 bases. With 6 bases clipped from V and 5 bases from J, the junction kept 11 bases outside the gene matches. CDR1 and CDR2 from the germline V gene are SNHLY and FYNNEI. The CDR3 runs 16 residues. CDR3 nucleotides: TGTGCCAGCAGCGACGACAGGGGCCGCGGGACCGGGGAGCTGTTTTTT. As protein: CASSDDRGRGTGELFF.

The chain uses TRBV20-1 and TRBJ1-2, with D maybe TRBD1 (5 bases). The germline V gene encodes CDR1 DFQATT and CDR2 SNEGSKA (reference sequence). Trimming removed 5 bases from V and 8 bases from J, with 9 bases in between. The CDR3 spans 10 residues. The CDR3 DNA follows: TGCAGTGCTTCAGGGTTCGGCTACACCTTC. It codes for CSASGFGYTF.

This clone was observed once. This chain joins TRBV28 and TRBJ2-7; D not resolved. V lost 2 bases to trimming and J lost 0 bases, with 14 bases between them. The CDR3 spans 16 residues. In germline, CDR1 is MDHEN, CDR2 SYDVKM. The CDR3 protein is CASSLGPNGLSYEQYF. The DNA for the CDR3 is TGTGCCAGCAGTTTAGGCCCTAATGGGCTCTCCTACGAGCAGTACTTC.